There are a few counts of the clone carrying this T cell receptor beta chain. The germline gives CDR1 SGHKS, CDR2 YYEKEE (reference sequence). Trimming cost V 0 bases and J 7 bases, with 7 bases left between them. The CDR3 consists of 12 residues. The data were obtained in a study of cytomegalovirus exposure and HLA in healthy donors. On the study more broadly: Counted in an early data release were approximately 80 million unique TCRs from HLA-typed donors.

PCR used 60 Vbeta primers and 13 Jbeta primers. The assay was immunoSEQ multiplex PCR, and TCRdb's table has in-frame clones only and misses some. Among tens of thousands of clones listed, approximately 71% were seen once. What was sequenced was PBMCs. The TCR originated in a man aged 40-49 years in good health and CMV-seronegative. J is TRBJ1-1 and V is TRBV5-5; D unclear. This CDR3 is CASSLGGFEAFF. CDR3 nucleotides: TGTGCCAGCAGCTTGGGAGGATTTGAAGCTTTCTTT.